This TCR beta chain was retrieved from a study of T-cell memory formation after mild COVID-19. Study as a whole: Largely donor-specific TCR clusters were found.

Only a few counts were recorded for this clonotype. Its cognate antigen is unknown. Findings of the study overall: Contracting CD8+ clones were enriched in EMRA, CD4+ mainly in CM and EM. Clones that shrank (day 15 to 85) were balanced CD4/CD8, whereas later expanders leaned CD4+.

cDNA libraries for TCR alpha and TCR beta, carrying sample barcodes and UMIs, came from 5'RACE with constant-segment primers. TCRdb recomputed calls from the 5' RACE reads with MiXCR, one row per CDR3 protein. This table has just over 300,000 distinct CDR3 sequences, roughly a fifth appearing once. V lost 5 bases to trimming and J lost 10 bases; unmatched junction nucleotides: 4. The CDR3 totals 13 residues. From germline, CDR1 is SGHTA and CDR2 FQGTGA. Sequences were obtained from PBMCs or a T cell subset sorted from them (not recorded which). The receptor's source is a man younger than 35 who had mild COVID-19 (a few samples of this study predate the infection). Cell type and time point are not known. The V gene is TRBV7-3, the J gene TRBJ1-6, with TRBD1 matching 8 bases. This chain's CDR3 is CASSPDRGSPLHF. In nucleotides, the CDR3 is TGTGCCAGCAGCCCCGACAGGGGATCACCCCTCCACTTT.